Following are 3 T cell receptor beta chains from one sample sequenced in a study of cytomegalovirus exposure and HLA in healthy donors. TCRdb keeps only in-frame clones here, not all; method: immunoSEQ multiplex PCR. The sample shows some 150,000 clones, about 86% of them seen only once. The sequenced material came from PBMCs. Receptors were obtained from a human donor in good health.

This chain links TRBV6-6 with TRBJ1-5; the match to TRBD1 covers 7 bases. Trimming at V came to 5 bases and at J to 5 bases, leaving 3 bases not matched to a gene. This CDR3 is 13 amino acids long. CDR1 and CDR2 (germline): MNHNY, SVGAGI (reference sequence). Here the CDR3 DNA reads TGTGCCAGCAGTAGACAGGGCGATCAGCCCCAGCATTTT. It is translated as CASSRQGDQPQHF.

This clone was counted between two and nine times. The chain employs TRBV6-5 and TRBJ1-1; D might be TRBD1 (5 bases). Trimming stripped 5 bases from V and 4 bases from J, with 11 bases between. The CDR3 spans 13 residues. CDR1 MNHEY and CDR2 SVGAGI come from the germline V gene. The CDR3 region is CASSEQVATEAFF. The CDR3 DNA reads TGTGCCAGCAGTGAACAGGTTGCCACTGAAGCTTTCTTT.

The V gene is TRBV25-1, the J gene TRBJ2-7; TRBD1 matches at 7 bases. The CDR3 runs 13 residues. V gave up 6 bases and J gave up 2 bases; unmatched junction bases: 4. CDR1 and CDR2 (germline): MGHDK, SYGVNS. The DNA of the CDR3 is TGTGCCAGCAGGGGGACAGTCGCCTACGAGCAGTACTTC. Its protein product is CASRGTVAYEQYF.